The 5 T cell receptor beta chains reported below all come from one sample, sequenced in a study of blood T cell repertoires in COVID-19. Some clones are missing from TCRdb's copy, which holds only in-frame ones; the method was immunoSEQ multiplex PCR. The table shows 150,000 to 200,000 clones, with roughly 84% occurring only once. The sequenced material came from peripheral blood. Receptors were obtained from a human donor in a cohort sampled during active COVID-19.

V and J are TRBV18 and TRBJ2-5, with no clear D. V was trimmed by 3 bases and J by 7 bases, leaving 15 bases between them. CDR1 is KGHSH and CDR2 is LQKENI in the germline V gene. This CDR3 comprises 14 residues. Here the CDR3 DNA reads TGTGCCAGCTCACCGGCCAGCACTACATGGACCCAGTACTTC. Encoded protein: CASSPASTTWTQYF.

This chain links TRBV4-3 with TRBJ1-4, with D unclear. V was shortened by 0 bases and J by 4 bases, with 9 bases between the two germline ends. The length of the CDR3 is 15 residues. Germline V gene sequence: CDR1 LGHNA, CDR2 YSLEER. The CDR3, as DNA: TGCGCCAGCAGCCAAGATCGGGTGCGTAATGAAAAACTGTTTTTT. Translation: CASSQDRVRNEKLFF.

This chain uses TRBV19 with TRBJ2-3; 10 bases fit TRBD2. V shed 2 bases, J shed 5 bases, and the junction held 4 bases outside the gene matches. The CDR3 totals 15 residues. Germline V CDR1 and CDR2: LNHDA, SQIVND (reference sequence). CDR3 in amino acids: CASSISGGALDTQYF. For the CDR3, the DNA is TGTGCCAGTAGTATAAGCGGGGGGGCCCTAGATACGCAGTATTTT.

This chain joins TRBV6-5 and TRBJ2-7; TRBD2 agrees at 10 bases. The CDR3 is 15 residues long. Trimming took 10 bases from V and 0 from J; bases not matched to a gene: 9. The germline CDR1 and CDR2 sequences are MNHEY and SVGAGI. CDR3 loop: CATTKGLASSYEQYF. The CDR3 DNA sequence: TGTGCCACTACGAAGGGACTAGCGAGCTCCTACGAGCAGTACTTC.

The gene calls are TRBV6-2 or TRBV6-3 and TRBJ2-1; D gene unclear. The CDR3 covers 16 residues. Germline CDR1 MNHEY, CDR2 SVGEGT. Trimming left V 6 bases short and J 5 bases short, with 20 bases between. This chain's CDR3 is CASSSHGRRADNEQFF. For the CDR3, the DNA is TGTGCCAGCAGCTCCCATGGGCGCCGAGCTGACAATGAGCAGTTCTTC.